What follows is one TCR beta chain and its context. Antigen unknown. PCR employed 60 Vbeta and 13 Jbeta primers. Assay: immunoSEQ multiplex PCR; the TCRdb copy retains only in-frame clones and omits some. The sample lists roughly 99,000 clones; around 73% were seen once. It was healthy bone marrow donors who served as donors. This sample was included in a study of cytomegalovirus exposure and HLA in healthy donors. Study conclusions and caveats: In a later analysis, an Asian-associated ancestry cluster reportedly showed fewer N-insertions than the approximately 700-donor mean. Reports showed the classifier diagnosing cytomegalovirus status with high specificity and sensitivity. The study listed around 150 cytomegalovirus-associated TCR beta chains.

The germline CDR1 and CDR2 sequences are MNHNY and SVGAGI (reference sequence). The CDR3 contains 15 residues. V lost 1 base, J lost 5 bases, and 7 bases stayed unmatched. The V call is TRBV6-6, the J call TRBJ2-5, with TRBD2 identical over 7 bases. The sample taken for sequencing was PBMCs. The sequence was collected from a man between 25 and 39 years old in good health and CMV-seronegative. This chain's CDR3 is CASSYLRRELETQYF. In DNA form, the CDR3 reads TGTGCCAGCAGTTACTTGCGGCGGGAGTTGGAGACCCAGTACTTC.